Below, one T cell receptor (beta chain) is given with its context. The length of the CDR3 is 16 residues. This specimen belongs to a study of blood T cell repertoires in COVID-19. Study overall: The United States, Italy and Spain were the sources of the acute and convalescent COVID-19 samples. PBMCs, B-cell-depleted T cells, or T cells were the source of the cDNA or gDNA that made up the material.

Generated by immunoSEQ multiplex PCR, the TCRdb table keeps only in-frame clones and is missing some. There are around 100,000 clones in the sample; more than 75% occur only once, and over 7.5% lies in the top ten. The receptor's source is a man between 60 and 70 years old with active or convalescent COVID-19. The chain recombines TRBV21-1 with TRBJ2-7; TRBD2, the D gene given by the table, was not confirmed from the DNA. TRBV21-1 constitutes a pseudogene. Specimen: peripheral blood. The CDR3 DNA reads TGTGCCAGCAGCAAACGGAGGCGGGAGGGCTCCTACGAGCAGTACGTC. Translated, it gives CASSKRRREGSYEQYV.